This passage covers 11 T cell receptor beta chains from one sample sequenced in a study of blood T cell repertoires in COVID-19. TCRdb's table, derived via immunoSEQ multiplex PCR, lists solely in-frame clones and lacks some. The profile shows approximately 250,000 clones, 88% of them singletons. Sequenced material: PBMCs or T cells enriched from blood (not recorded which). The receptors originated from a woman aged 55-75 years in a cohort exposed to, infected with or recovered from COVID-19 (not recorded which).

V gene TRBV3-1 (or the pseudogene TRBV3-2) combines with J gene TRBJ1-2; 8 nucleotides agree with TRBD1. After removal of 3 bases from V and 8 bases from J, the junction contained 11 bases not matched to a gene. The V gene's germline CDR1 is LGHDT and CDR2 YNNKEL (reference sequence). The CDR3 contains 15 residues. The CDR3 protein is CASSHLDREWDGYTF. CDR3 nucleotides: TGTGCCAGCAGCCACCTGGACAGGGAATGGGACGGCTACACCTTC.

The rearrangement uses TRBV7-2 and TRBJ2-3, with D possibly being TRBD1 (5 bases). The CDR3 spans 14 residues. The germline CDR1 and CDR2 sequences are SGHTA and FQGNSA. The V gene lost 1 base and the J gene lost 8 bases, with 13 bases spanning the gap. The CDR3 DNA reads TGTGCCAGCAGCTTAGGAGCCCCAAGGGGTACGCAGTATTTT. Residues: CASSLGAPRGTQYF.

This chain links TRBV5-4 with TRBJ1-4; D is unresolved. This CDR3 comprises 16 residues. Looked up from germline, CDR1 is SGHNT and CDR2 is YYREEE (reference sequence). Deletions cut 0 bases from V and 0 bases from J, with 9 bases between. In nucleotides, the CDR3 is TGTGCCAGCAGCTTGGACAGCGGAGCAACTAATGAAAAACTGTTTTTT. Translated, it gives CASSLDSGATNEKLFF.

This chain uses TRBV5-1 with TRBJ1-1, with TRBD1 identical over 8 bases. The CDR3 covers 12 residues. From germline, CDR1 is SGHRS and CDR2 YFSETQ. V was pared by 1 base and J by 8 bases, with 1 base of the junction left unmatched. The CDR3 DNA reads as TGCGCCAGCAGCTTGACAGGGGGAGAAGCTTTCTTT. It encodes CASSLTGGEAFF.

Only one count was recorded for this clone. The chain has TRBV6-2 or TRBV6-3 and TRBJ2-2, with 10 bases lining up with TRBD2. This CDR3 comprises 15 residues. Trimming took 2 bases from V and 4 from J; bases not matched to a gene: 1. From germline, CDR1 is MNHEY and CDR2 SVGEGT. The CDR3 protein is CASSYSGRATGELFF. CDR3 DNA: TGTGCCAGCAGTTACAGCGGGAGGGCCACCGGGGAGCTGTTTTTT.

This clone turned up a few times. The chain combines TRBV11-2 with TRBJ1-3; 7 bases align to TRBD1. Unmatched junction bases numbered 5, after V lost 5 bases and J lost 4 bases. The CDR3 totals 14 residues. Germline CDR1 and CDR2: SGHAT and FQNNGV. Written as DNA, the CDR3 is TGTGCCAGCAGCCCCGGGACAGCCGGAAACACCATATATTTT. Protein sequence: CASSPGTAGNTIYF.

The rearrangement uses TRBV2 and TRBJ2-1; 9 nucleotides match TRBD2. The germline V gene has CDR1 SNHLY and CDR2 FYNNEI. The CDR3 loop spans 15 amino acids. Trimming cost V 2 bases and J 8 bases; bases outside gene matches: 7. In DNA, the CDR3 is TGTGCCAGCAGTGAATTGGCGGGAGGGCTCGATGAGCAGTTCTTC. Translating it yields CASSELAGGLDEQFF. Full variable domain (outside the CDR3, taken from reference TRBV2 and TRBJ2-1): EPEVTQTPSHQVTQMGQEVILRCVPISNHLYFYWYRQILGQKVEFLVSFYNNEISEKSEIFDDQFSVERPDGSNFTLKIRSTKLEDSAMYFCASSELAGGLDEQFFGPGTRLTVL.

V gene TRBV7-8 combines with J gene TRBJ2-7; 7 nucleotides line up with TRBD1. V lost 5 bases to trimming and J lost 5 bases; unmatched junction nucleotides: 3. Germline values: CDR1 SGHVS, CDR2 FQNEAQ. This CDR3 contains 12 residues. CDR3 in amino acids: CASSRDRDEQYF. CDR3 coding DNA: TGTGCCAGCAGCAGAGACAGGGACGAGCAGTACTTC.

In its sample, this clone was seen a few times. CDR3 protein: CASSHRKGAPDTQYF. In DNA, the CDR3 is TGTGCCAGCAGCCACCGTAAGGGGGCCCCAGATACGCAGTATTTT. The gene calls are TRBV3-1 (or the pseudogene TRBV3-2) and TRBJ2-3, with 7 nucleotides matching TRBD1. Germline lookup yields CDR1 LGHDT and CDR2 YNNKEL (reference sequence). The CDR3 runs to 15 residues. V lost 3 bases, J lost 4 bases, and 7 bases stayed unmatched.

This chain links TRBV15 with TRBJ2-7; D might be TRBD1 (5 bases). V was clipped by 1 base and J by 2 bases, with 9 bases between them. CDR3 size: 14 residues. From germline, CDR1 is LNHNV and CDR2 YYDKDF (reference sequence). CDR3 coding DNA: TGTGCCACCAGCAGAGGGGGCATAGCCTACGAGCAGTACTTC. Amino acids: CATSRGGIAYEQYF.

The gene calls are TRBV2 and TRBJ1-6, with a tentative D call TRBD1 (6 bases). Trimming cost V 7 bases and J 7 bases, with 17 bases left between them. CDR3 length: 15 residues. Germline CDR1 is SNHLY and CDR2 is FYNNEI. CDR3 nucleotides: TGTGCCAGCAACGGGAACAGGGCAGGAAATTCACCCCTCCACTTT. Its protein is CASNGNRAGNSPLHF.